This is a list of T cell receptor beta chains from one sample in a study of beta chain features in type 1 diabetes. The method was immunoSEQ multiplex PCR; TCRdb's version includes in-frame clones alone and lacks a portion of them. Altogether about 130,000 clones are present, 9.2% being singletons, with the ten largest covering about 0.61%. What was sequenced was central memory CD4+ T cells from blood. These receptors originate from a young man in good health. Each CDR3 is given with its conserved first and last residue. The order of the fields is D gene, J gene, clone size, V gene, CDR3 protein, CDR3 DNA. The D gene is left open where the match is weak. Part of the rows lack a size; the others show once, few, many or a class for expanded clones.

TRBD1,TRBJ1-4,few,TRBV14,CASSPDRAGGKLFF,TGTGCCAGCAGCCCCGACAGGGCCGGAGGAAAACTGTTTTTT
NA,TRBJ2-7,few,TRBV6-1,CASSERRTVSYEQYF,TGTGCCAGCAGTGAACGTAGGACAGTCTCCTACGAGCAGTACTTC
NA,TRBJ1-6,NA,TRBV30,CARSQGDNSPLHF,TGTGCCCGCTCACAGGGAGATAATTCACCCCTCCACTTT
TRBD1,TRBJ1-2,few,TRBV28,CASRSQGAPGYTF,TGTGCCAGCAGATCCCAGGGGGCGCCGGGCTACACCTTC
NA,TRBJ1-3,NA,TRBV29-1,CSVTGGGSGNTIYF,TGCAGCGTTACGGGGGGGGGCTCTGGAAACACCATATATTTT
TRBD2,TRBJ2-5,few,TRBV6-6,CASTGGAVETQYF,TGTGCCAGCACCGGGGGGGCCGTGGAGACCCAGTACTTC
NA,TRBJ2-3,NA,TRBV6-1,CASSLTASTDTQYF,TGTGCCAGCAGTTTAACAGCTAGCACAGATACGCAGTATTTT
NA,TRBJ2-7,NA,TRBV2,CASSAARPGEQYF,TGTGCCAGCAGCGCCGCCCGTCCGGGCGAGCAGTACTTC
NA,TRBJ1-5,NA,TRBV19,CASSRRQPKKVNQPQHF,TGTGCCAGTAGCCGACGACAGCCTAAGAAAGTCAATCAGCCCCAGCATTTT
TRBD1,TRBJ1-6,NA,TRBV7-8,CASSPQGQGDNSPLHF,TGTGCCAGCAGCCCACAGGGACAGGGTGATAATTCACCCCTCCACTTT
NA,TRBJ1-3,NA,TRBV28,CASSSPRGTGNTIYF,TGTGCCAGCAGTTCGCCCCGAGGGACTGGAAACACCATATATTTT
NA,TRBJ1-1,few,TRBV4-3,CASSQVANTEAFF,TGCGCCAGCAGCCAAGTGGCAAACACTGAAGCTTTCTTT
NA,TRBJ2-3,NA,TRBV11-2,CASTVLDTQYF,TGTGCCAGCACCGTGTTAGATACGCAGTATTTT
NA,TRBJ2-1,NA,TRBV9,CASSVGLGLGEDEQFF,TGTGCCAGCAGCGTAGGTCTGGGCCTCGGGGAGGATGAGCAGTTCTTC
NA,TRBJ1-1,NA,TRBV6-6,CASRARRDTEAFF,TGTGCCAGCAGGGCCCGGAGGGACACTGAAGCTTTCTTT
NA,TRBJ2-5,NA,TRBV15,CATSRTRGTQETQYF,TGTGCCACCAGCAGAACTCGCGGGACCCAAGAGACCCAGTACTTC
TRBD2,TRBJ2-5,few,TRBV2,CASSEQRGGQETQYF,TGTGCCAGCAGTGAACAGCGGGGGGGCCAAGAGACCCAGTACTTC
TRBD1,TRBJ2-1,NA,TRBV7-3,CASSLTPAGTGRFEQFF,TGTGCCAGCAGCTTAACTCCCGCCGGGACAGGGAGGTTCGAGCAGTTCTTC
TRBD1,TRBJ1-2,NA,TRBV7-9,CASSPPGQGFLTGYGYTF,TGTGCCAGCAGCCCACCAGGACAGGGGTTTCTGACGGGCTATGGCTACACCTTC
NA,TRBJ2-5,NA,TRBV4-3,CASSQVGPGTQETQYF,TGCGCCAGCAGCCAAGTAGGCCCCGGGACTCAGGAGACCCAGTACTTC
TRBD1,TRBJ2-2,few,TRBV18,CASSSGQVNTGELFF,TGTGCCAGCTCATCCGGACAGGTCAACACCGGGGAGCTGTTTTTT
NA,TRBJ1-2,few,TRBV6-1,CAGRLYGYTF,TGTGCCGGCAGACTCTATGGCTACACCTTC
TRBD2,TRBJ2-1,few,TRBV10-3,CAMGTSGYQFF,TGTGCCATGGGGACTAGCGGGTACCAGTTCTTC
TRBD1,TRBJ1-6,NA,TRBV7-6,CASSRNQGQINNSPLHF,TGTGCCAGCAGTCGGAACCAGGGACAGATTAATAATTCACCCCTCCACTTT
TRBD2,TRBJ2-5,few,TRBV7-9,CASSSRGRGEQYF,TGTGCCAGCAGCTCCCGAGGGAGGGGAGAGCAGTACTTC
TRBD2,TRBJ2-3,few,TRBV7-9,CASSLQRGVSTDTQYF,TGTGCCAGCAGCTTACAGCGGGGGGTTAGCACAGATACGCAGTATTTT
NA,TRBJ2-7,NA,TRBV7-8,CASSLAPEGSEQYF,TGTGCCAGCAGCTTAGCCCCGGAGGGGAGCGAGCAGTACTTC
TRBD1,TRBJ2-1,NA,TRBV6-6,CASSVDRAQIYNEQFF,TGTGCCAGCAGTGTGGACAGGGCCCAAATATACAATGAGCAGTTCTTC
NA,TRBJ1-5,few,TRBV6-5,CASSYDADQPQHF,TGTGCCAGCAGTTACGACGCGGATCAGCCCCAGCATTTT
NA,TRBJ1-2,few,TRBV7-2,CASRSTGYDYGYTF,TGTGCCAGCAGATCAACAGGGTACGACTATGGCTACACCTTC
NA,TRBJ2-1,few,TRBV7-3,CASSSNGQRGNEQFF,TGTGCCAGCAGCTCGAACGGACAGAGGGGCAATGAGCAGTTCTTC
NA,TRBJ2-5,few,TRBV2,CASSELRETQYF,TGTGCCAGCAGTGAATTGAGGGAGACCCAGTACTTC
NA,TRBJ2-2,NA,TRBV29-1,CSVEGGGRGFIAGELFF,TGCAGCGTTGAGGGTGGGGGCAGGGGATTTATTGCCGGGGAGCTGTTTTTT
TRBD2,TRBJ2-3,few,TRBV7-9,CASSFSLGTSGGDTQYF,TGTGCCAGCAGCTTCAGCTTGGGGACTAGCGGGGGGGATACGCAGTATTTT
NA,TRBJ1-4,NA,TRBV14,CASSPREAVNEKLFF,TGTGCCAGCAGCCCCCGGGAGGCGGTTAATGAAAAACTGTTTTTT
NA,TRBJ2-5,few,TRBV29-1,CSVERQGGETQYF,TGCAGCGTTGAACGGCAGGGTGGGGAGACCCAGTACTTC
TRBD1,TRBJ1-2,few,TRBV7-9,CASSWTGLNYGYTF,TGTGCCAGCAGCTGGACAGGCCTTAACTATGGCTACACCTTC
NA,TRBJ2-7,few,TRBV2,CASSERQGTYEQYF,TGTGCCAGCAGTGAAAGGCAGGGGACATACGAGCAGTACTTC
TRBD1,TRBJ1-3,few,TRBV5-4,CASRDRVAGNTIYF,TGTGCCAGCAGGGACAGGGTAGCAGGAAACACCATATATTTT
NA,TRBJ2-5,NA,TRBV21-1,CASSKDRGRQETQYF,TGTGCCAGCAGCAAAGACAGGGGGCGCCAAGAGACCCAGTACTTC
NA,TRBJ2-2,NA,TRBV7-3,CASSLHAGELFF,TGTGCCAGCAGCTTACATGCCGGGGAGCTGTTTTTT
TRBD2,TRBJ2-2,few,TRBV9,CASSVGLAEWAGELFF,TGTGCCAGCAGCGTAGGACTAGCGGAATGGGCCGGGGAGCTGTTTTTT
NA,TRBJ2-5,few,TRBV10-3,CAISEGEETQYF,TGTGCCATCAGTGAGGGGGAGGAGACCCAGTACTTC
TRBD1,TRBJ1-1,few,TRBV19,CASSEDRDTEAFF,TGTGCCAGTAGCGAGGACAGGGACACTGAAGCTTTCTTT
NA,TRBJ1-2,NA,TRBV5-1,CASSRTGDYGYTF,TGCGCCAGCAGCCGGACGGGGGACTATGGCTACACCTTC
NA,TRBJ2-3,many,TRBV7-9,CASSLAEPDTQYF,TGTGCCAGCAGCTTAGCCGAGCCCGATACGCAGTATTTT
NA,TRBJ2-2,NA,TRBV27,CASSFGPITGELFF,TGTGCCAGCAGTTTTGGCCCGATCACCGGGGAGCTGTTTTTT
NA,TRBJ1-5,few,TRBV19,CASSTGERNQPQHF,TGTGCCAGTAGTACAGGGGAACGCAATCAGCCCCAGCATTTT
TRBD1,TRBJ2-7,NA,TRBV6-6,CASSTPGQGTYEQYF,TGTGCCAGCAGTACCCCGGGACAGGGGACATACGAGCAGTACTTC
NA,TRBJ2-7,few,TRBV6-5,CATSGRHEQYF,TGTGCCACCTCGGGTCGCCACGAGCAGTACTTC
TRBD1,TRBJ1-2,few,TRBV29-1,CSVAGDSTLIYGYTF,TGCAGCGTTGCTGGGGACAGCACACTGATCTATGGCTACACCTTC
TRBD1,TRBJ2-1,NA,TRBV30,CAWSVEGAEQFF,TGTGCCTGGAGTGTCGAGGGGGCTGAGCAGTTCTTC
NA,TRBJ1-5,many,TRBV7-9,CASSRDNRRQPQHF,TGTGCCAGCAGCCGGGACAACCGGAGGCAGCCCCAGCATTTT
TRBD2,TRBJ2-7,NA,TRBV7-2,CASSPTSGSHYEQYF,TGTGCCAGCAGCCCTACTAGCGGGAGCCACTACGAGCAGTACTTC
NA,TRBJ2-6,few,TRBV5-1,CASSLDGGAGGANVLTF,TGCGCCAGCAGCTTGGATGGGGGCGCAGGAGGGGCCAACGTCCTGACTTTC